A single sample gave rise to the 2 T cell receptor beta chains below, sequenced in a study of T-cell memory formation after mild COVID-19. TCRdb re-called the 5' RACE reads with MiXCR, one entry per CDR3 protein. Altogether 280,000 or so distinct CDR3 sequences are present, more than 15% being singletons, with the ten largest covering 23%. The sample comprised PBMCs or a T cell subset sorted from them (not recorded which). These receptor sequences come from a man aged 18 to 29 who had mild COVID-19 (a few samples of this study predate the infection). Cell type and time point are not known.

This clonotype was counted at least ten times. The chain links TRBV5-6 to TRBJ2-5, with 7 bases lining up with TRBD2. The CDR3 has 13 amino acids. Germline V gene lookup returns CDR1 SGHDT and CDR2 YYEEEE. The V gene end was trimmed by 3 bases and the J gene end by 5 bases; junction bases not matched to a gene: 4. DNA for the CDR3: TGTGCCAGCAGCTCGAGCGGGGCGGAGACCCAGTACTTC. This translates into CASSSSGAETQYF.

The sample holds one count of this clonotype. The chain combines TRBV5-5 with TRBJ1-2; unclear D gene. The germline V and J ends were trimmed by 1 base and 3 bases, with 10 bases remaining between them. The CDR3 length is 14 residues. The germline gives CDR1 SGHKS, CDR2 YYEKEE (reference sequence). DNA for the CDR3: TGTGCCAGCAGCTTGTGGGTTGGTGACTATGGCTACACCTTC. Translating gives CASSLWVGDYGYTF.